The T cell receptor beta chain under discussion was sequenced for a study of beta chain features in type 1 diabetes. Overall study results and limits: Moderately but significantly shorter TCRB CDR3s were found in Type 1 diabetes patients in all four CD4+ subsets. The naive, central memory and Treg TCRB repertoires showed an apparent similarity that was greater among patients than among healthy donors.

A remark on this clone: As yet, its antigen is unknown.

Cell sorting via CD45RO/CCR7/CD25/CD127/CD95/CD27 was performed to obtain CD4+ naive, central memory, regulatory and stem cell-like memory cells. V dropped 4 bases and J dropped 9; count of bases not matched to a gene: 13. This CDR3 is 16 amino acids long. Germline V gene lookup returns CDR1 MGHRA and CDR2 YSYEKL. TCRB transcripts that were expressed got sequenced, as all of the isolated RNA had been reverse transcribed. The method was immunoSEQ multiplex PCR; TCRdb's version includes in-frame clones alone and lacks a portion of them. The sample has roughly 50,000 clones, roughly 41% seen once. The sequence came from a man in his thirties or forties with type 1 diabetes. The specimen sequenced was Tregs from blood. V usage is TRBV4-1 and J usage is TRBJ2-1; the match to TRBD2 covers 9 bases. The CDR3 coding sequence is TGCGCCAGCAGCCCGAGACTAGCGGAGGGGAGGAGTGAGCAGTTCTTC. Translating gives CASSPRLAEGRSEQFF.